Shown below are 15 T cell receptor beta chains from a single sample sequenced in a study of cytomegalovirus exposure and HLA in healthy donors. With 60 Vbeta and 13 Jbeta primers, the PCR was carried out. Assay: immunoSEQ multiplex PCR; the TCRdb copy retains only in-frame clones and omits some. Found here are 170,000 or so clones, roughly 86% of them singletons; the top ten hold roughly 5%. The specimen was PBMCs. The source of these receptors is a girl under 18 in good health and CMV-seropositive.

The gene calls are TRBV27 and TRBJ2-2; D might be TRBD2 (6 bases). The CDR3 has 13 residues. Germline V gene data show CDR1 as MNHEY and CDR2 as SMNVEV (reference sequence). With 7 bases removed from V and 6 bases from J, the gap between germline ends came to 12 bases. CDR3 region: CASTPGGAGELFF. Written as DNA, the CDR3 is TGTGCCAGCACCCCCGGGGGTGCCGGGGAGCTGTTTTTT.

J is TRBJ1-1 and V is TRBV18; unclear D gene. This CDR3 is 13 amino acids long. Deletions cut 5 bases from V and 4 bases from J, with 11 bases between. In germline, CDR1 is KGHSH, CDR2 LQKENI. The CDR3 protein is CASSGERVTEAFF. CDR3 nucleotide sequence: TGTGCCAGCTCAGGGGAGCGGGTCACTGAAGCTTTCTTT.

V usage is TRBV7-2 and J usage is TRBJ1-1; D is ambiguous. The germline CDR1 and CDR2 sequences are SGHTA and FQGNSA. This CDR3 comprises 13 residues. V was shortened by 5 bases and J by 3 bases, with 10 bases between the two germline ends. This chain's CDR3 is CASSRYSYTEAFF. In nucleotides, the CDR3 is TGTGCCAGCAGCCGATACAGTTACACTGAAGCTTTCTTT.

V and J are TRBV6-5 and TRBJ1-2; D may be TRBD1 (6 bases). The V gene lost 3 bases and the J gene lost 8 bases, with 13 bases spanning the gap. Germline V gene lookup returns CDR1 MNHEY and CDR2 SVGAGI. This CDR3 is 13 amino acids long. CDR3 DNA sequence: TGTGCCAGCAGTTATGAGGGGGTATGGGGCTACACCTTC. This encodes CASSYEGVWGYTF.

The V call is TRBV19, the J call TRBJ1-2; D gene ambiguous. The CDR3 runs to 14 residues. Trimming left V 7 bases short and J 2 bases short, with 14 bases between. CDR1 and CDR2 from the germline V gene are LNHDA and SQIVND (reference sequence). CDR3 loop: CASTVDGKNYGYTF. The CDR3 coding sequence is TGTGCCAGTACCGTGGACGGGAAAAACTATGGCTACACCTTC.

This clone was seen only once. The chain combines TRBV7-6 with TRBJ1-2, with D perhaps TRBD1 (5 bases). Between the trimmed V and J ends, which lost 5 bases and 11 bases, there was a span of 18 bases. Germline CDR1 reads SGHVS; CDR2 reads FNYEAQ. The CDR3 has 13 residues. The chain's CDR3 is CASSPGGGPGYTF. The CDR3 region has the DNA TGTGCCAGCAGCCCCGGGGGGGGTCCTGGATACACCTTC.

This clone was seen a single time. This chain links TRBV7-9 with TRBJ1-2; 7 nucleotides agree with TRBD1. With 5 bases clipped from V and 4 bases from J, the junction kept 7 bases outside the gene matches. This CDR3 region has 14 residues. Germline-derived CDR1 and CDR2 are SEHNR and FQNEAQ (reference sequence). This CDR3 is CASSQEGAFYGYTF. DNA of the CDR3: TGTGCCAGCAGCCAAGAGGGGGCGTTCTATGGCTACACCTTC.

V is TRBV29-1 and J is TRBJ2-2; 10 bases are shared with TRBD2. Germline CDR1 reads SQVTM; CDR2 reads ANQGSEA. This CDR3 is 14 amino acids long. The CDR3 loop is CSSSGGTNTGELFF. CDR3 bases: TGCAGTTCTAGCGGGGGTACGAACACCGGGGAGCTGTTTTTT.

V and J are TRBV11-2 and TRBJ1-2; tentatively, D is TRBD1 (5 bases). Germline CDR1 is SGHAT and CDR2 is FQNNGV. V lost 5 bases to trimming and J lost 1 base, with 23 bases between them. This CDR3 is 18 amino acids long. The CDR3: CASSILRDSPDFNYGYTF. CDR3 DNA sequence: TGTGCCAGCAGCATCCTCCGAGACAGCCCTGATTTTAACTATGGCTACACCTTC.

The chain employs TRBV27 and TRBJ2-7, with 13 bases lining up with TRBD2. V was clipped by 3 bases and J by 0 bases; unmatched bases: 17. Germline CDR1 MNHEY, CDR2 SMNVEV (reference sequence). The CDR3 runs to 21 residues. CDR3 DNA sequence: TGTGCCAGCAGTTTCAACTCTGGGATGACTAGCGGGGGGCCTTCCTCCTACGAGCAGTACTTC. It translates to CASSFNSGMTSGGPSSYEQYF.

The CDR3 DNA is TGTGCCAGCAGCAAATACGACAAACGGAATCAGCCCCAGCATTTT. Translated: CASSKYDKRNQPQHF. The chain joins TRBV21-1 to TRBJ1-5; whether TRBD1, the table's D call, matches the DNA was not checked. TRBV21-1 is recorded as a pseudogene. The CDR3 has 15 residues.

The V gene is TRBV10-1, the J gene TRBJ1-2, with D possibly TRBD1 on 5 matching bases. Trimming pared 0 bases from V and 8 bases from J, leaving 13 bases between. Germline V CDR1 and CDR2: WNHNN, SYGVQD (reference sequence). This CDR3 spans 14 amino acids. The CDR3 is CASSESSGIGGYTF. The DNA for the CDR3 is TGCGCCAGCAGTGAGTCCTCAGGGATAGGAGGCTACACCTTC.

The chain is built from TRBV5-1 and TRBJ1-3; maybe TRBD1 (6 bases). The CDR3 spans 16 residues. Trimming took 0 bases from V and 8 from J, leaving 18 bases between them. Germline values: CDR1 SGHRS, CDR2 YFSETQ. In DNA form, the CDR3 reads TGCGCCAGCAGCTTGGGGTCGAAAGGGGGATGGGACACCATATATTTT. It encodes CASSLGSKGGWDTIYF.

In nucleotides, the CDR3 is TGTGCCAGCAGCCCGCCGGGACAGGGGACCGATGAGCAGTTCTTC. It translates to CASSPPGQGTDEQFF. The chain has TRBV5-4 and TRBJ2-1, with 10 bases that match TRBD1. The V gene's germline CDR1 is SGHNT and CDR2 YYREEE (reference sequence). This CDR3 has 15 amino acids. J gave up 8 bases and V 4 bases, and 9 bases lay outside the gene matches. The full variable domain, its missing parts supplied by reference TRBV5-4 and TRBJ2-1, is ETGVTQSPTHLIKTRGQQVTLRCSSQSGHNTVSWYQQALGQGPQFIFQYYREEENGRGNFPPRFSGLQFPNYSSELNVNALELDDSALYLCASSPPGQGTDEQFFGPGTRLTVL.

The CDR3 reads CAWSSARVNSPLHF. CDR3 nucleotide sequence: TGTGCCTGGAGTAGTGCCAGGGTGAATTCACCCCTCCACTTT. The chain employs TRBV30 and TRBJ1-6; a possible D gene is TRBD1 (5 bases). The V and J ends lost 2 bases and 7 bases respectively, with 12 bases between them. This CDR3 spans 14 amino acids. Germline lookup yields CDR1 GTSNPN and CDR2 SVGIG (reference sequence).